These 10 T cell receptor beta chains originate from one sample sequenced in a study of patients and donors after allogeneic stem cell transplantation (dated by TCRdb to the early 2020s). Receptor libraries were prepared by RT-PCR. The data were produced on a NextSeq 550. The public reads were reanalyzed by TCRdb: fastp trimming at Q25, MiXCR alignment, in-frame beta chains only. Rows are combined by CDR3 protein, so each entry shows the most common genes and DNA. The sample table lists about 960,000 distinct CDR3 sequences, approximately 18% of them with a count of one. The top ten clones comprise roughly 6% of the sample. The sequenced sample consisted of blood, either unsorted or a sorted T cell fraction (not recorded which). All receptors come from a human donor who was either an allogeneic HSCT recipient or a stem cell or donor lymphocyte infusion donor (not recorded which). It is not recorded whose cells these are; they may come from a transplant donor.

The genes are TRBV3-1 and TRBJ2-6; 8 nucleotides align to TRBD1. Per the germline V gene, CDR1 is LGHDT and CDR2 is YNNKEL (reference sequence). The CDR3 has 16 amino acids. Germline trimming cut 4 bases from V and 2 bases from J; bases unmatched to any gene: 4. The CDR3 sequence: CASSPGQGAGANVLTF. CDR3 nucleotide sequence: TGTGCCAGCAGCCCAGGACAGGGCGCTGGGGCCAACGTCCTGACTTTC.

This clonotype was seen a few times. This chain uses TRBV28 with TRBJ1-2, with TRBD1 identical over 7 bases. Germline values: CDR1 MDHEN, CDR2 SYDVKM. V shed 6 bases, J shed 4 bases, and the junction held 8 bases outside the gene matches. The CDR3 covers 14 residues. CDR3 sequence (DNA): TGTGCCAGCAGGACATCCACAGGGGCCTATGGCTACACCTTC. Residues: CASRTSTGAYGYTF.

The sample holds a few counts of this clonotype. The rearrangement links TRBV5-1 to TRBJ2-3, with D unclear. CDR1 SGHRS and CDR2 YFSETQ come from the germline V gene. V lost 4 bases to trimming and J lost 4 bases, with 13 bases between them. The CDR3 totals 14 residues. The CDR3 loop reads CASSQDVVADTQYF. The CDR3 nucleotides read TGCGCCAGCAGCCAGGACGTCGTCGCAGATACGCAGTATTTT.

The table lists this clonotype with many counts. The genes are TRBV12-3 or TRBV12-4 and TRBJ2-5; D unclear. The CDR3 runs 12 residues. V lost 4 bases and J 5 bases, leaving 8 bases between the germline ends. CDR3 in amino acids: CASSSNRETQYF. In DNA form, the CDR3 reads TGTGCCAGCAGTTCCAACCGGGAGACCCAGTACTTC.

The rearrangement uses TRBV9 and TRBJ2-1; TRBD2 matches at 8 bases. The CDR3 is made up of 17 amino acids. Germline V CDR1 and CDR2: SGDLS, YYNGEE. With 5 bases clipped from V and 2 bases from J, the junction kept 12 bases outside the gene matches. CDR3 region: CASSRLSGRAPYNEQFF. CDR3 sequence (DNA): TGTGCCAGCAGTAGATTGTCCGGGAGGGCCCCCTACAATGAGCAGTTCTTC.

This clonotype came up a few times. CDR3 amino acids: CATSDYLGGTDTQYF. The CDR3 DNA is TGTGCCACCAGTGATTATCTGGGGGGCACAGATACGCAGTATTTT. The chain links TRBV24-1 to TRBJ2-3, with D perhaps matching TRBD1 or TRBD2 (5 bases each). V lost 2 bases and J lost 1, with 9 bases in between. This CDR3 contains 15 residues. The germline CDR1 and CDR2 sequences are KGHDR and SFDVKD.

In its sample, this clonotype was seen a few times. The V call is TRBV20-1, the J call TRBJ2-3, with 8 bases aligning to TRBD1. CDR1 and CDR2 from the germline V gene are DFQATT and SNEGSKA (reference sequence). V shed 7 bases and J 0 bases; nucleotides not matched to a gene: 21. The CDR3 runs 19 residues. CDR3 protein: CSGTRTGSVTRGSTDTQYF. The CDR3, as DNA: TGCAGTGGGACGAGGACAGGGAGCGTGACGCGGGGTAGCACAGATACGCAGTATTTT.

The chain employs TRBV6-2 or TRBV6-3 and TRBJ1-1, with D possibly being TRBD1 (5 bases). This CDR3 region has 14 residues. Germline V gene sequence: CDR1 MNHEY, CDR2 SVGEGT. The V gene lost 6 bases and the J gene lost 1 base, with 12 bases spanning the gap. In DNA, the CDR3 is TGTGCCAGCAGACTCCGGGACGAGAACACTGAAGCTTTCTTT. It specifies CASRLRDENTEAFF.

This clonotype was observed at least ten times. Here the CDR3 reads CASSSGGRADTQYF. In nucleotides, the CDR3 is TGTGCCAGCAGCTCGGGCGGGAGAGCAGATACGCAGTATTTT. The V and J genes are TRBV7-8 and TRBJ2-3, with TRBD2 matching 7 bases. The germline V gene encodes CDR1 SGHVS and CDR2 FQNEAQ. Unmatched junction bases numbered 5, after V lost 4 bases and J lost 4 bases. This CDR3 region has 14 residues.

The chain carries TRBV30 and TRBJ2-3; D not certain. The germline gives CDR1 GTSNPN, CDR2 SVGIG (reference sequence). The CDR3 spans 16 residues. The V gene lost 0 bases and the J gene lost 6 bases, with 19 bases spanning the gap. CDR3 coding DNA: TGTGCCTGGAGTGTGGGCCCTCTCCAACACGGGGATACGCAGTATTTT. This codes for CAWSVGPLQHGDTQYF. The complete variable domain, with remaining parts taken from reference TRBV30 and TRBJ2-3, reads SQTIHQWPATLVQPVGSPLSLECTVEGTSNPNLYWYRQAAGRGLQLLFYSVGIGQISSEVPQNLSASRPQDRQFILSSKKLLLSDSGFYLCAWSVGPLQHGDTQYFGPGTRLTVL.